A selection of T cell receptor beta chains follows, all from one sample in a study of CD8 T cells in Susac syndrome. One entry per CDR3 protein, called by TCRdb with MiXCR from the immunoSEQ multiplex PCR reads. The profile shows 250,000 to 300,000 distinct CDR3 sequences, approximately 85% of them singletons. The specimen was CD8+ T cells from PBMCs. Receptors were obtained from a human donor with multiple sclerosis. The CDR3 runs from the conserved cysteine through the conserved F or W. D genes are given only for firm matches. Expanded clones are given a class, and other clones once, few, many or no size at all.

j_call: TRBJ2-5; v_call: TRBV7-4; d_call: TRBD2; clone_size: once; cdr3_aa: CASSTAGTSVSQETQYF; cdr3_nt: TGTGCCAGCAGCACGGCCGGGACTAGCGTCTCCCAAGAGACCCAGTACTTC
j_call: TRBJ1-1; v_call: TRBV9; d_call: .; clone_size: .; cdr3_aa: CASSVVGGLPEAFF; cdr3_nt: TGTGCCAGCAGCGTAGTTGGGGGGCTTCCTGAAGCTTTCTTT
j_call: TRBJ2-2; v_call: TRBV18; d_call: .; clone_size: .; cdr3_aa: CASSPPIGINTGELFF; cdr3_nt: TGTGCCAGCTCACCCCCTATAGGGATCAACACCGGGGAGCTGTTTTTT
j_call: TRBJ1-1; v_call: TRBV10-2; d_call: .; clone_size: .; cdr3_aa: CASKTWAYMNTEAFF; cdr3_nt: TGCGCCAGCAAAACTTGGGCCTACATGAACACTGAAGCTTTCTTT
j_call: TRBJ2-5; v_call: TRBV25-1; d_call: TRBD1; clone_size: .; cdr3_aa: CASSGQGGKETQYF; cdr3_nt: TGTGCCAGCAGTGGACAGGGGGGTAAAGAGACCCAGTACTTC
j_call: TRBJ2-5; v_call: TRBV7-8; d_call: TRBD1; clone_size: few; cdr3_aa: CASSLVSVRDRGRRETQYF; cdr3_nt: TGTGCCAGCAGCTTGGTTTCGGTGCGGGACAGGGGGCGCCGGGAGACCCAGTACTTC
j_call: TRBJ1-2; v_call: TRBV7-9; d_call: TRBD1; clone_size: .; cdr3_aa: CASSGTVLNYGYTF; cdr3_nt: TGTGCCAGCAGCGGGACAGTCCTTAACTATGGCTACACCTTC
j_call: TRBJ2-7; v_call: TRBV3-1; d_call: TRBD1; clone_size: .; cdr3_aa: CASSHISGTGLYEQYF; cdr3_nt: TGTGCCAGCAGCCATATCTCCGGGACAGGGTTATACGAGCAGTACTTC
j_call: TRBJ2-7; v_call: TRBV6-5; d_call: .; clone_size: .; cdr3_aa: CASSYGDFSYEQYF; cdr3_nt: TGTGCCAGCAGTTACGGGGACTTCTCCTACGAGCAGTACTTC
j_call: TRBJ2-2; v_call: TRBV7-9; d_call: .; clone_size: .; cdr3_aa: CASSLEVEPTGELFF; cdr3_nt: TGTGCCAGCAGCTTAGAAGTTGAGCCAACCGGGGAGCTGTTTTTT
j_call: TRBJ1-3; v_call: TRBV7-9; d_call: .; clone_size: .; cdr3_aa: CASSLAENTIYF; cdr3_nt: TGTGCCAGCAGCTTGGCAGAAAACACCATATATTTT
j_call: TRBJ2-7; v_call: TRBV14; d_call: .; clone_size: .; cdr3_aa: CASSQHHGLSHSYEQYF; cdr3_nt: TGTGCCAGCAGCCAACATCATGGACTTTCGCACTCCTACGAGCAGTACTTC
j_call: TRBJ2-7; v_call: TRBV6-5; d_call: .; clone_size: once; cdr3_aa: CASSREDGSSYEQYF; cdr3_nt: TGTGCCAGCAGCAGGGAGGATGGGAGCTCCTACGAGCAGTACTTC
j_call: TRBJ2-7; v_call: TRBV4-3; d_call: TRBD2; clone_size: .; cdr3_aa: CASSQEILALAGAYEQYF; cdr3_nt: TGCGCCAGCAGCCAAGAAATTCTCGCACTAGCGGGGGCCTACGAGCAGTACTTC
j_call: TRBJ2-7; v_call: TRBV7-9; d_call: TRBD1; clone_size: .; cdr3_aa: CASSLGGTGWREQYF; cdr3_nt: TGTGCCAGCAGCTTAGGTGGGACAGGTTGGCGGGAGCAGTACTTC
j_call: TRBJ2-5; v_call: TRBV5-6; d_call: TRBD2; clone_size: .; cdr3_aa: CASTWGSGIQETQYF; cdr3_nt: TGTGCCAGCACCTGGGGTAGCGGGATACAAGAGACCCAGTACTTC
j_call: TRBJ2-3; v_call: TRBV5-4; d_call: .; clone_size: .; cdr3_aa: CASGDGVAQYF; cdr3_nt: TGTGCCAGCGGCGACGGAGTGGCGCAGTATTTT
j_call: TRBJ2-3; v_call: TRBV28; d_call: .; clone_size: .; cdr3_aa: CASSLFGGGADTQYF; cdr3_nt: TGTGCCAGCAGTTTATTTGGAGGGGGCGCGGATACGCAGTATTTT
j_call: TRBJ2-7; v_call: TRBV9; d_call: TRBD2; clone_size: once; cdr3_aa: CASSAAGETEIAGGPHYEQYF; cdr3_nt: TGTGCCAGCAGTGCGGCGGGCGAGACAGAGATAGCGGGAGGGCCTCACTACGAGCAGTACTTC
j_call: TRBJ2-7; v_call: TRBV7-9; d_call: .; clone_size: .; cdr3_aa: CASSLTGTDEQYF; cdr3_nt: TGTGCCAGCAGCTTAACGGGGACCGACGAGCAGTACTTC
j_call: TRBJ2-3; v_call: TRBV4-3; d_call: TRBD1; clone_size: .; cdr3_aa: CASSQERDRGLDTQYF; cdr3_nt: TGCGCCAGCAGCCAAGAAAGGGACAGGGGGCTGGATACGCAGTATTTT
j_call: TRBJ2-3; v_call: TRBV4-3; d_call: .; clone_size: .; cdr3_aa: CASSLNYAATSTDTQYF; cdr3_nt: TGCGCCAGCAGCCTCAATTACGCGGCTACTAGCACAGATACGCAGTATTTT
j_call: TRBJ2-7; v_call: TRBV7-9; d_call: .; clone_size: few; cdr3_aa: CASSLEGMSYEQYF; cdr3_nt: TGTGCCAGCAGCCTCGAGGGTATGAGCTACGAGCAGTACTTC
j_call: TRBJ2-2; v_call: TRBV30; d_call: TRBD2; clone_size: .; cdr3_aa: CAWRTLAGALAGELFF; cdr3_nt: TGTGCCTGGAGGACCCTAGCGGGAGCTCTTGCCGGGGAGCTGTTTTTT
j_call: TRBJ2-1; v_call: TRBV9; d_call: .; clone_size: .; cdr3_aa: CASSVDDVRVSEQFF; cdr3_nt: TGTGCCAGCAGCGTAGACGACGTTCGGGTATCTGAGCAGTTCTTC
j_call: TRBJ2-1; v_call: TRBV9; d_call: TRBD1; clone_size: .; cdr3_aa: CASTPDSGQGYNEQFF; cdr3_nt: TGTGCCAGCACCCCAGATTCGGGACAGGGTTACAATGAGCAGTTCTTC
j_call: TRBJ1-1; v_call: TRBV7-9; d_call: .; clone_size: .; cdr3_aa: CASSLGDSMVTEAFF; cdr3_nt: TGTGCCAGCAGCTTAGGTGACAGTATGGTCACTGAAGCTTTCTTT
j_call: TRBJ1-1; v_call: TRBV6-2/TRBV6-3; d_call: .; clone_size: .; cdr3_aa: CASSYPQGREAFF; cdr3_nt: TGTGCCAGCAGTTACCCCCAGGGCCGTGAAGCTTTCTTT
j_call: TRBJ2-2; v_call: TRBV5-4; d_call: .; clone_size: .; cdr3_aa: CASSFRASDTGELFF; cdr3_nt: TGTGCCAGCAGCTTTAGGGCATCCGACACCGGGGAGCTGTTTTTT
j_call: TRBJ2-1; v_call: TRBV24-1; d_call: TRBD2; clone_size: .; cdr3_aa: CATSEGLAGLNEQFF; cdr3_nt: TGTGCCACCAGTGAGGGGCTAGCGGGACTCAATGAGCAGTTCTTC
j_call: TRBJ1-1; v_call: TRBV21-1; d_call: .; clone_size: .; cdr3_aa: CASSTGPHIRGTNTEAFF; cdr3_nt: TGTGCCAGCAGCACAGGCCCTCACATCCGGGGCACAAACACTGAAGCTTTCTTT
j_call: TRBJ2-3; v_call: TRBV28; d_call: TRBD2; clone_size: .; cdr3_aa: CASSYPGLATRDTQYF; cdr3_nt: TGTGCCAGCAGCTACCCCGGACTAGCGACTCGAGATACGCAGTATTTT
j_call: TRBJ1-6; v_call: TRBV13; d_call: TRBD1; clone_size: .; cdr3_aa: CASSPRGQRRNSPLHF; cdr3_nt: TGTGCCAGCAGCCCACGGGGACAGCGGAGGAATTCACCCCTCCACTTT
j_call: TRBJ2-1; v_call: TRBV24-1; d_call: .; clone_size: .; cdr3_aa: CATSEGGGDPYNEQFF; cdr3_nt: TGTGCCACCAGTGAGGGAGGGGGCGACCCGTACAATGAGCAGTTCTTC
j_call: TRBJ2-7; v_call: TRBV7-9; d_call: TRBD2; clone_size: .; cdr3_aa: CASSHTQTSSGSYEQYF; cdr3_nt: TGTGCCAGCAGCCATACCCAGACTAGCTCGGGCTCCTACGAGCAGTACTTC
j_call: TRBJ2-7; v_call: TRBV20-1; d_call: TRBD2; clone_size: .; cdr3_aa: CSARRREGPNEQYF; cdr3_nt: TGCAGTGCTAGGCGCCGGGAGGGCCCCAACGAGCAGTACTTC
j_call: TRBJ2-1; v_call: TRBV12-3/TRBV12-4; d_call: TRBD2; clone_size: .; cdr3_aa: CASRSFEGRGHEQFF; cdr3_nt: TGTGCCAGCAGATCTTTTGAGGGGAGGGGCCATGAGCAGTTCTTC
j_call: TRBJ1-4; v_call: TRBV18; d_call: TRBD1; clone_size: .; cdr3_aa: CASSPTGQNEKLFF; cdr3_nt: TGTGCCAGCTCACCGACAGGGCAAAATGAAAAACTGTTTTTT
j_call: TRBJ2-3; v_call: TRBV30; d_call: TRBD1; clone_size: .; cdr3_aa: CAWSSGTGGADTQYF; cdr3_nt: TGTGCCTGGAGTAGCGGGACAGGGGGGGCAGATACGCAGTATTTT
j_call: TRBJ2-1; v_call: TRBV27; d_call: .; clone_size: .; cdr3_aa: CASSHGGNGEQFF; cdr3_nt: TGTGCCAGCAGTCACGGCGGAAACGGTGAGCAGTTCTTC
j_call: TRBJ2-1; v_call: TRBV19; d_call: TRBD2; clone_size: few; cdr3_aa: CASSPGGVGYNEQFF; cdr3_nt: TGTGCCAGTAGTCCCGGGGGGGTAGGCTACAATGAGCAGTTCTTC
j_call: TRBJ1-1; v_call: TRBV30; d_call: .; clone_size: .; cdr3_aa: CAWLSVTEAFF; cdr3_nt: TGTGCCTGGTTGTCGGTCACTGAAGCTTTCTTT
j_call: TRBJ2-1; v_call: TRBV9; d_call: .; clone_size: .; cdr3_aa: CASSPGGGRGLPDLDNEQFF; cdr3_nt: TGTGCCAGCAGCCCCGGGGGGGGCAGGGGGCTCCCCGACTTGGACAATGAGCAGTTCTTC
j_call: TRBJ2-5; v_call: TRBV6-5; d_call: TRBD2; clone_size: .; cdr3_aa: CASSLLSGREETQYF; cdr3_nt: TGTGCCAGCAGCCTCCTTAGCGGGAGGGAGGAGACCCAGTACTTC
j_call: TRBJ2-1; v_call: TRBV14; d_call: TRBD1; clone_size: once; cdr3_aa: CASSQLWTGEGVNEQFF; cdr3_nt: TGTGCCAGCAGCCAACTTTGGACAGGAGAAGGGGTCAATGAGCAGTTCTTC
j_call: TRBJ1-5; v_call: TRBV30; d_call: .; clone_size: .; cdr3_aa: CAWTAGDNQPQHF; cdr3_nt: TGTGCCTGGACGGCAGGGGACAATCAGCCCCAGCATTTT
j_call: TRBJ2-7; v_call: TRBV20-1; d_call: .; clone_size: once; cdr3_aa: CSASGNSPYEQYF; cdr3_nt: TGCAGTGCTAGTGGGAACAGCCCCTACGAGCAGTACTTC
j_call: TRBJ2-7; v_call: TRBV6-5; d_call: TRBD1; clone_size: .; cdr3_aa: CASSYSDRGLYEQYF; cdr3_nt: TGTGCCAGCAGTTACTCGGACAGGGGGCTCTACGAGCAGTACTTC
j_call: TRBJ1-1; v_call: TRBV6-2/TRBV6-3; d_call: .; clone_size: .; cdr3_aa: CASSSWGSRNTEAFF; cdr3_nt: TGTGCCAGCAGTTCCTGGGGTTCCCGGAACACTGAAGCTTTCTTT
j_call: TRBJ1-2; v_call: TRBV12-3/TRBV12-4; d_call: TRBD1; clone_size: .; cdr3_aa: CASSAPGTVYGYTF; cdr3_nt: TGTGCCAGCAGTGCCCCCGGGACAGTTTATGGCTACACCTTC
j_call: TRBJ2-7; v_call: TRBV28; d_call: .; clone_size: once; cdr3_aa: CASSPERGTYEQYF; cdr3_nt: TGTGCCAGCAGTCCCGAGAGGGGGACCTACGAGCAGTACTTC
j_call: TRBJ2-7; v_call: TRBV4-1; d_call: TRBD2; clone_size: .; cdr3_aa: CASSQEPAGATLAQYF; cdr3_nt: TGCGCCAGCAGCCAAGAACCAGCGGGAGCCACTTTAGCGCAGTACTTC
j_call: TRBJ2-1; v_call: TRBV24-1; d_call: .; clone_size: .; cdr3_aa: CATKDEGLYNEQFF; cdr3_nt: TGTGCCACCAAGGACGAGGGACTTTACAATGAGCAGTTCTTC
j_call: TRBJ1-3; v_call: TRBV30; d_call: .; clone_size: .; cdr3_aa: CAWTGSYSENTIYF; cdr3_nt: TGTGCCTGGACCGGGTCCTACTCTGAAAACACCATATATTTT
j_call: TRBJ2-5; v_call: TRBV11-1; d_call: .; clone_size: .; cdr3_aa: CASSLFVRTFQETQYF; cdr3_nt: TGTGCCAGCAGCTTATTCGTCCGGACATTCCAAGAGACCCAGTACTTC
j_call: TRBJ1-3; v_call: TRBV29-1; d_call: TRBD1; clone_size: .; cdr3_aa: CSALGQWGSGNTIYF; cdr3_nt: TGCAGCGCCTTGGGACAGTGGGGCTCTGGAAACACCATATATTTT
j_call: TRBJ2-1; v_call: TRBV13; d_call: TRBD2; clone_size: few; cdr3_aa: CASSLAAGGIEQFF; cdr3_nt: TGTGCCAGCAGCTTAGCAGCGGGAGGAATTGAGCAGTTCTTC
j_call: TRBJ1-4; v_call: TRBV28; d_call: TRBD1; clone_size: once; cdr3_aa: CASSAPGQGLGNEKLFF; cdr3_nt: TGTGCCAGCAGCGCTCCGGGACAGGGGTTGGGGAATGAAAAACTGTTTTTT
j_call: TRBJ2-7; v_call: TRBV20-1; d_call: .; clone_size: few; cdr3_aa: CSARDSYEQYF; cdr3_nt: TGCAGTGCTAGGGATTCCTACGAGCAGTACTTC